The next 13 T cell receptor beta chains were all read from a single sample in a study of T cells in Graves' hyperthyroidism and ophthalmopathy. Researchers amplified the TCR beta CDR3 regions from RNA transcripts. First-round RT-PCR targeting the TCR CDR3 was performed with the HTBI primer set. In TCRdb, the multiplex PCR reads were re-called with MiXCR into one record per CDR3 protein. The sample lists around 300,000 distinct CDR3 sequences; roughly 13% were seen once. The sequenced sample consisted of blood. Source of these receptors: a woman between 35 and 50 years old with Graves' hyperthyroidism.

This chain joins TRBV3-1 and TRBJ2-7, with D tentatively TRBD2 (6 bases). CDR3 length equals 14 residues. V was cut by 1 base and J by 5 bases, with 12 bases left in between. Looked up from germline, CDR1 is LGHDT and CDR2 is YNNKEL (reference sequence). CDR3 sequence (DNA): TGTGCCAGCAGCCAAGCGTCTAGCGTGAACGAGCAGTACTTC. This translates into CASSQASSVNEQYF.

This clonotype showed up just a few times. A clone one base away is much larger, so this may be a read error. The rearrangement links TRBV30 to TRBJ1-1; no reliable D call. Germline-derived CDR1 and CDR2 are GTSNPN and SVGIG (reference sequence). CDR3 length: 12 amino acids. V was cut by 4 bases and J by 4 bases, with 10 bases left in between. The CDR3 protein is CAWNRHSTEAFF. CDR3 in DNA: TGTGCCTGGAATCGGCATTCCACTGAAGCTTTCTTT.

The table lists this clonotype with many counts. The J gene is TRBJ2-7, the V gene TRBV19; 10 nucleotides line up with TRBD2. V lost 1 base to trimming and J lost 4 bases; unmatched junction nucleotides: 1. CDR3 size: 14 residues. Germline V gene data show CDR1 as LNHDA and CDR2 as SQIVND (reference sequence). Here the CDR3 DNA reads TGTGCCAGTAGTATAGCTAGCGGGAGTTACGAGCAGTACTTC. Its translation is CASSIASGSYEQYF.

Ten or more counts support this clonotype. The chain has TRBV7-9 and TRBJ1-2; 10 nucleotides match TRBD1. The CDR3 is 15 amino acids. Losses at the gene ends were 2 bases for V and 3 bases for J; bases not matched to a gene: 3. Germline V CDR1 and CDR2: SEHNR, FQNEAQ (reference sequence). The CDR3: CASSLRTGGDYGYTF. The CDR3 nucleotides read TGTGCCAGCAGCTTAAGGACAGGGGGTGACTATGGCTACACCTTC.

This clonotype was counted ten times or more. The chain recombines TRBV18 with TRBJ2-3; D unclear. The CDR3 runs 14 residues. V lost 2 bases, J lost 0 bases, and 6 bases lay in between. CDR1 is KGHSH, CDR2 LQKENI, per germline. The CDR3 reads CASSPDASTDTQYF. CDR3 in DNA: TGTGCCAGCTCACCAGACGCCAGCACAGATACGCAGTATTTT.

The chain combines TRBV14 with TRBJ2-1; 14 positions agree with TRBD2. Germline CDR1 and CDR2: SGHDN and FVKESK. V lost 4 bases to trimming and J lost 8 bases; unmatched junction nucleotides: 7. The CDR3 contains 16 residues. The CDR3 DNA follows: TGTGCCAGCAGCCTTCCCAGGACTAGCGGGAGGTATGAGCAGTTCTTC. Residues: CASSLPRTSGRYEQFF. The entire variable domain, with the rest obtained from reference TRBV14 and TRBJ2-1, is as follows: EAGVTQFPSHSVIEKGQTVTLRCDPISGHDNLYWYRRVMGKEIKFLLHFVKESKQDESGMPNNRFLAERTGGTYSTLKVQPAELEDSGVYFCASSLPRTSGRYEQFFGPGTRLTVL.

This clonotype was counted many times. The chain is built from TRBV20-1 and TRBJ2-5; maybe TRBD2 (5 bases). V was trimmed by 4 bases and J by 2 bases, leaving 8 bases between them. Germline V gene lookup returns CDR1 DFQATT and CDR2 SNEGSKA (reference sequence). CDR3 length equals 12 residues. CDR3 coding DNA: TGCAGTGCTAAAGCGGCACAAGAGACCCAGTACTTC. It encodes CSAKAAQETQYF.

Note on this clonotype: One base away lies a much larger clone, so this may be a sequencing read error. The chain carries TRBV7-8 and TRBJ2-7, with D maybe TRBD2 (5 bases). The CDR3 totals 13 residues. The germline gives CDR1 SGHVS, CDR2 FQNEAQ. CDR3 loop: CTSSFGLVHEQYF. For the CDR3, the DNA is TGTACCAGCAGCTTCGGACTTGTACACGAGCAGTACTTC.

This clonotype was seen at least ten times. The J gene is TRBJ2-1, the V gene TRBV20-1; 8 nucleotides align to TRBD2. V trimming: 3 bases; J trimming: 0 bases; junction bases outside the gene matches: 7. Germline CDR1 DFQATT, CDR2 SNEGSKA (reference sequence). This CDR3 spans 16 amino acids. The CDR3 protein is CSARPLSGSSYNEQFF. The CDR3 nucleotides are TGCAGTGCTAGGCCCCTAAGCGGGAGCTCCTACAATGAGCAGTTCTTC.

This clonotype came up many times. V usage is TRBV20-1 and J usage is TRBJ2-3, with TRBD2 matching over 12 bases. Germline-derived CDR1 and CDR2 are DFQATT and SNEGSKA (reference sequence). Trimming removed 5 bases from V and 6 bases from J; junction bases left unmatched: 9. CDR3 size: 15 residues. This CDR3 reads CSAPPTSGRGDTQYF. In nucleotides, the CDR3 is TGCAGTGCTCCTCCGACTAGCGGGAGAGGTGATACGCAGTATTTT.

With respect to this clonotype: One end of the junction does not line up with germline, which may come from a read error. The chain combines TRBV5-4 with TRBJ1-1; no reliable D call. Looked up from germline, CDR1 is SGHNT and CDR2 is YYREEE (reference sequence). This CDR3 spans 14 amino acids. The DNA for the CDR3 is TGTGCCAACAGCTTGGCCGGGTTGAACACTGAAGCTTTCTTT. This sequence encodes CANSLAGLNTEAFF.

This clonotype showed up many times. The CDR3: CASSLGKYNQPQHF. In nucleotides, the CDR3 is TGTGCCAGCAGCCTTGGGAAGTACAATCAGCCCCAGCATTTT. J is TRBJ1-5 and V is TRBV2; D ambiguous. Trimming took 6 bases from V and 3 from J, leaving 12 bases between them. Germline V gene lookup returns CDR1 SNHLY and CDR2 FYNNEI. The CDR3 covers 14 residues.

This clonotype was seen ten or more times. The rearrangement links TRBV20-1 to TRBJ1-5, with D possibly being TRBD1 (5 bases). The V and J ends lost 4 bases and 2 bases respectively, with 12 bases between them. Germline V gene lookup returns CDR1 DFQATT and CDR2 SNEGSKA (reference sequence). This CDR3 is built from 14 residues. This CDR3 reads CSATASRGNQPQHF. The CDR3 DNA sequence: TGCAGTGCTACCGCTTCCAGGGGCAATCAGCCCCAGCATTTT.